Each of the 8 T cell receptor beta chains below was sequenced from the same sample in a study of identifying expanded T cells in peripheral blood. The data were produced by immunoSEQ multiplex PCR, yet TCRdb's version contains in-frame clones alone and is incomplete. The sample lists over 100,000 clones, approximately 88% seen once, with 13% to 15% in the top ten. Sequenced sample: blood. The receptors come from a person aged 18 to 70 in good health.

The CDR3 DNA is TGTGCCAGTAGTAGCGCGGCAGGGGCGAACACTGAAGCTTTCTTT. It is translated as CASSSAAGANTEAFF. The V call is TRBV19, the J call TRBJ1-1, with D possibly matching TRBD1 (6 bases). Germline V gives CDR1 LNHDA, CDR2 SQIVND (reference sequence). There are 15 residues in the CDR3. V was cut by 4 bases and J by 1 base, with 13 bases left in between.

V usage is TRBV21-1 and J usage is TRBJ2-7; the table's D call, TRBD1, was not checked against the DNA. TRBV21-1 is a known pseudogene. This CDR3 spans 18 amino acids. The chain's CDR3 is CASCHRLSDSTGSYEQYF. In DNA, the CDR3 is TGTGCCAGCTGCCACCGACTTTCCGACTCTACAGGCTCCTACGAGCAGTACTTC.

This chain links TRBV30 with TRBJ1-1; 11 bases agree with TRBD1. CDR3 length equals 15 residues. With V trimmed by 3 bases and J by 6 bases, 9 bases remained unmatched. Germline V CDR1 and CDR2: GTSNPN, SVGIG (reference sequence). The CDR3 region is CAWSPIRTGGPEAFF. CDR3 nucleotide sequence: TGTGCCTGGAGCCCCATTAGGACAGGGGGCCCTGAAGCTTTCTTT.

The rearrangement joins TRBV4-1 to TRBJ2-5; 10 bases line up with TRBD2. V dropped 2 bases and J dropped 5; count of bases not matched to a gene: 5. CDR3 size: 15 residues. From germline, CDR1 is MGHRA and CDR2 YSYEKL. In nucleotides, the CDR3 is TGCGCCAGCAGCCAACAGCGGGAGGGTTGGGAGACCCAGTACTTC. As protein: CASSQQREGWETQYF.

The rearrangement uses TRBV29-1 and TRBJ1-1; D is undetermined. The V and J ends lost 6 bases and 1 base respectively, with 12 bases between them. Germline CDR1 SQVTM, CDR2 ANQGSEA. The CDR3 extends over 13 amino acids. CDR3 in DNA: TGCAGCGTAGTGCGAGGAGGGAACACTGAAGCTTTCTTT. Protein: CSVVRGGNTEAFF.

This clone showed up just once. J is TRBJ2-1 and V is TRBV6-5, with D possibly matching TRBD2 (6 bases). Looked up from germline, CDR1 is MNHEY and CDR2 is SVGAGI. There are 13 residues in the CDR3. V was pared by 4 bases and J by 9 bases, with 13 bases between. The CDR3 DNA reads TGTGCCAGCAGTTCCTATGGGACTTTTGAGCAGTTCTTC. This sequence encodes CASSSYGTFEQFF.

The chain couples TRBV6-5 to TRBJ1-2; unclear D gene. The CDR3 consists of 14 residues. Germline-derived CDR1 and CDR2 are MNHEY and SVGAGI. The V and J ends lost 7 bases and 7 bases respectively, with 19 bases between them. CDR3 sequence (DNA): TGTGCCAGCAAACCCTGGACCGCCTCGGTTGGCTACACCTTC. It is translated as CASKPWTASVGYTF.

The chain has TRBV27 and TRBJ2-5; D is unresolved. In germline, CDR1 is MNHEY, CDR2 SMNVEV (reference sequence). The length of the CDR3 is 13 residues. V was clipped by 3 bases and J by 1 base, with 6 bases between them. This CDR3 reads CASSFTLQETQYF. In DNA form, the CDR3 reads TGTGCCAGCAGTTTCACCCTCCAAGAGACCCAGTACTTC.